This passage covers 22 T cell receptor beta chains from one sample sequenced in a study of blood T cell repertoires in COVID-19 (dated by TCRdb to about 2020). Receptor libraries were prepared by the immunoSEQ multiplex PCR assay. This immuneACCESS table, as held by TCRdb, lists in-frame sequences with V and J called but not all clones. Of the missing ones, under half trace to an unresolved V gene in checked studies; the others have no known cause. This sample gives over 95,000 clones in total; roughly 76% of them show up just once. In total, the top ten clones hold about 10% of the sample. Source material: peripheral blood. These receptors all stem from a human donor in a cohort sampled during active COVID-19.

The chain employs TRBV29-1 and TRBJ1-2, with 8 bases lining up with TRBD1. Per the germline V gene, CDR1 is SQVTM and CDR2 is ANQGSEA. CDR3 length: 14 amino acids. The junction had 14 bases not matched to a gene; V was cut back by 6 bases and J by 8 bases. CDR3 coding DNA: TGCAGCGTCACTTGGGGACAGGTTGGAAGGGGCTACACCTTC. Translated: CSVTWGQVGRGYTF.

The rearrangement joins TRBV6-2 or TRBV6-3 to TRBJ2-2; TRBD2 aligns across 10 bases. The germline gives CDR1 MNHEY, CDR2 SVGEGT. The CDR3 covers 14 residues. V lost 5 bases, J lost 6 bases, and 3 bases stayed unmatched. This CDR3 reads CASSLLAGSGELFF. The CDR3 region has the DNA TGTGCCAGCAGTCTACTAGCGGGGTCCGGGGAGCTGTTTTTT.

This chain uses TRBV28 with TRBJ2-3; a possible D gene is TRBD2 (5 bases). The CDR3 is made up of 15 amino acids. V lost 8 bases to trimming and J lost 5 bases, with 20 bases between them. From germline, CDR1 is MDHEN and CDR2 SYDVKM. CDR3 region: CASARSGSGRDTQYF. CDR3 bases: TGTGCCAGCGCCCGGTCGGGGTCTGGGCGAGATACGCAGTATTTT.

This clone has just a few counts. V is TRBV6-1 and J is TRBJ1-2; D is undetermined. Germline V gene sequence: CDR1 MNHNS, CDR2 SASEGT. The CDR3 loop spans 13 amino acids. Trimming left V 0 bases short and J 7 bases short, with 9 bases between. In DNA form, the CDR3 reads TGTGCCAGCAGTGAAGCAGCGGGTCGTGGCTACACCTTC. Its translation is CASSEAAGRGYTF.

The V call is TRBV6-2 or TRBV6-3, the J call TRBJ1-6; 8 bases are a match to TRBD1. V shed 6 bases, J shed 12 bases, and the junction held 10 bases outside the gene matches. Germline CDR1 MNHEY, CDR2 SVGEGT. The CDR3 contains 14 residues. As DNA, the CDR3 is TGTGCCAGCAGCTGGACAGGGCTGACCGGACCCCTCCACTTT. This gives the protein CASSWTGLTGPLHF.

The genes are TRBV3-1 (or the pseudogene TRBV3-2) and TRBJ2-1, with D possibly being TRBD1 (5 bases). In germline, CDR1 is LGHDT, CDR2 YNNKEL (reference sequence). Trimming shortened V by 5 bases and J by 15 bases, and 20 bases separated the two germline ends. This CDR3 is built from 13 residues. In DNA, the CDR3 is TGTGCCAGCAGCGAATCAGGGCTTGGTGGATGGTTCTTC. This translates into CASSESGLGGWFF.

The table lists this clone with a count of one. The rearrangement joins TRBV19 to TRBJ1-1; D might be TRBD1 (5 bases). The CDR3 loop spans 14 amino acids. Between the trimmed V and J ends, which lost 3 bases and 0 bases, there was a span of 8 bases. Germline V gives CDR1 LNHDA, CDR2 SQIVND (reference sequence). The CDR3 here is CASSMGQMNTEAFF. Here the CDR3 DNA reads TGTGCCAGTAGTATGGGGCAGATGAACACTGAAGCTTTCTTT. Full variable domain (rest looked up from reference TRBV19 and TRBJ1-1): DGGITQSPKYLFRKEGQNVTLSCEQNLNHDAMYWYRQDPGQGLRLIYYSQIVNDFQKGDIAEGYSVSREKKESFPLTVTSAQKNPTAFYLCASSMGQMNTEAFFGQGTRLTVV.

This chain joins TRBV4-3 and TRBJ2-3; 13 positions agree with TRBD2. There are 17 residues in the CDR3. The germline V gene encodes CDR1 LGHNA and CDR2 YSLEER. J gave up 4 bases and V 4 bases, and 8 bases lay outside the gene matches. CDR3 sequence (DNA): TGCGCCAGCAGCCCTGGGCCACTAGCGGGGGGGGCAGATACGCAGTATTTT. Residues: CASSPGPLAGGADTQYF.

The rearrangement uses TRBV28 and TRBJ1-5; TRBD1 matches at 7 bases. Germline assignment: CDR1 MDHEN and CDR2 SYDVKM. The CDR3 runs to 15 residues. Unmatched junction bases numbered 4, after V lost 5 bases and J lost 0 bases. CDR3 amino acids: CASSPWTGSNQPQHF. The CDR3 nucleotides read TGTGCCAGCAGTCCTTGGACAGGTAGCAATCAGCCCCAGCATTTT.

V and J are TRBV29-1 and TRBJ2-5; 7 positions match TRBD2. The V segment lost 6 bases and the J segment 1 base; nucleotides outside the gene matches: 5. The germline CDR1 and CDR2 sequences are SQVTM and ANQGSEA. CDR3 length equals 13 residues. In nucleotides, the CDR3 is TGCAGCGTCGCACTAGCGATCCAAGAGACCCAGTACTTC. Encoded protein: CSVALAIQETQYF.

This rearrangement joins TRBV28 to TRBJ2-6, with 9 bases aligning to TRBD1. Germline V gene data show CDR1 as MDHEN and CDR2 as SYDVKM. The CDR3 spans 16 residues. The trim removed 4 bases at V and 4 bases at J, leaving 5 bases unmatched. The CDR3 region has the DNA TGTGCCAGCAGTTCAGACAGGGGGACCGGGGCCAACGTCCTGACTTTC. It translates to CASSSDRGTGANVLTF.

J is TRBJ2-7 and V is TRBV5-1, with 8 bases that match TRBD1. The CDR3 extends over 17 amino acids. The germline V gene encodes CDR1 SGHRS and CDR2 YFSETQ. The trim removed 4 bases at V and 4 bases at J, leaving 16 bases unmatched. CDR3: CASSRSGQGGLRYEQYF. CDR3 DNA sequence: TGCGCCAGCAGCCGTTCTGGACAGGGCGGTCTCCGTTACGAGCAGTACTTC.

This clone showed up just a few times. The chain has TRBV6-5 and TRBJ2-7, with D uncertain. Germline V lookup: CDR1 MNHEY, CDR2 SVGAGI. The CDR3 covers 13 residues. V shed 2 bases and J shed 4 bases, with 9 bases lying between them. The DNA for the CDR3 is TGTGCCAGCAGTTACACACAGTCTTACGAGCAGTACTTC. This sequence encodes CASSYTQSYEQYF.

This CDR3 is CASSERGNNGNTIYF. Written as DNA, the CDR3 is TGTGCCAGCAGTGAAAGAGGGAACAATGGAAACACCATATATTTT. The chain combines TRBV2 with TRBJ1-3; D uncertain. This CDR3 spans 15 amino acids. V lost 2 bases and J 3 bases, leaving 11 bases between the germline ends. Germline V CDR1 and CDR2: SNHLY, FYNNEI. Together with reference TRBV2 and TRBJ1-3, the CDR3 gives the full variable domain: EPEVTQTPSHQVTQMGQEVILRCVPISNHLYFYWYRQILGQKVEFLVSFYNNEISEKSEIFDDQFSVERPDGSNFTLKIRSTKLEDSAMYFCASSERGNNGNTIYFGEGSWLTVV.

The chain is built from TRBV28 and TRBJ2-5, with 12 bases that match TRBD2. The germline CDR1 and CDR2 sequences are MDHEN and SYDVKM. The V gene end was trimmed by 6 bases and the J gene end by 5 bases; junction bases not matched to a gene: 7. This CDR3 spans 15 amino acids. CDR3 nucleotide sequence: TGTGCCAGCAGGAGACTAGCGGGAGAGGGGGAGACCCAGTACTTC. It is translated as CASRRLAGEGETQYF.

DNA for the CDR3: TGTGCCAGCAGGGGAACGATCAGGGGAGAGCTTAACTATGGCTACACCTTC. Translated, it gives CASRGTIRGELNYGYTF. The chain has TRBV28 and TRBJ1-2; D may be TRBD1 (6 bases). The germline gives CDR1 MDHEN, CDR2 SYDVKM. The CDR3 has 17 amino acids. Deletions cut 6 bases from V and 1 base from J, with 21 bases between.

V and J are TRBV30 and TRBJ2-7; D remains ambiguous. Germline CDR1 GTSNPN, CDR2 SVGIG (reference sequence). Trimming pared 0 bases from V and 6 bases from J, leaving 9 bases between. CDR3 length equals 12 residues. CDR3 sequence: CAWSVSEAEQYF. CDR3 DNA sequence: TGTGCCTGGAGTGTATCAGAGGCCGAGCAGTACTTC.

The chain has TRBV28 and TRBJ2-7; D is perhaps TRBD2 (7 bases). Trimming took 3 bases from V and 7 from J, leaving 25 bases between them. The CDR3 consists of 17 residues. The germline CDR1 and CDR2 sequences are MDHEN and SYDVKM. The CDR3 sequence is CASSFFRRREQRGEQYF. The CDR3 bases are TGTGCCAGCAGTTTTTTTAGACGGCGGGAGCAGAGGGGGGAGCAGTACTTC.

J is TRBJ2-7 and V is TRBV4-3; TRBD2 agrees at 12 bases. This CDR3 spans 15 amino acids. Germline lookup yields CDR1 LGHNA and CDR2 YSLEER. V shed 1 base, J shed 2 bases, and the junction held 0 bases outside the gene matches. The CDR3 region has the DNA TGCGCCAGCAGCCAAGGGACTAGCGGGACCTACGAGCAGTACTTC. Protein product: CASSQGTSGTYEQYF.

The rearrangement joins TRBV7-9 to TRBJ2-7, with D maybe TRBD2 (6 bases). V shed 3 bases and J shed 2 bases, with 17 bases lying between them. This CDR3 comprises 16 residues. CDR1 SEHNR and CDR2 FQNEAQ come from the germline V gene (reference sequence). Written as DNA, the CDR3 is TGTGCCAGCAGCTTGGGGGGTAGCGGTAGTCCCTACGAGCAGTACTTC. Translating it yields CASSLGGSGSPYEQYF.

This clone is a singleton in its sample. For the CDR3, the DNA is TGTGCCAGCAGCTGGGCCGGACAGAGCCAAGAGACCCAGTACTTC. Its protein product is CASSWAGQSQETQYF. This chain connects TRBV7-2 to TRBJ2-5; D possibly corresponds to TRBD1 (6 bases). Trimming removed 4 bases at V and 1 base at J, with 13 bases between. CDR3 length: 15 amino acids. Germline V CDR1 and CDR2: SGHTA, FQGNSA.

The CDR3 DNA reads as TGTGCCAGCAGCTTAGGGCCCCCCAACGAGCAGTACTTC. Translating it yields CASSLGPPNEQYF. This chain joins TRBV11-2 and TRBJ2-7; D ambiguous. CDR1 is SGHAT and CDR2 is FQNNGV in the germline V gene. This CDR3 has 13 amino acids. Between the trimmed V and J ends, which lost 1 base and 5 bases, there was a span of 9 bases.